The rows below give T cell receptor beta chains drawn from one sample of a study of OX40 agonist ivuxolimab in advanced cancers. Here immunoSEQ multiplex PCR was the method, and the copy in TCRdb shows in-frame clones only, minus some. The sample has approximately 82,000 clones, more than 90% seen once. This sample comprised CD4+ or CD8+ T cells sorted from blood, obtained in a trial of the OX40 agonist ivuxolimab. The receptor set was obtained from an adult with an advanced solid tumor such as melanoma, head and neck, liver or kidney cancer. Both conserved end residues are part of each CDR3. Some rows have no size entry. The others give once, few or many, or a class for an expanded clone.

CDR3aa: CASSFDRGLGYTF
abundance: NA
v_gene: TRBV11-1

CDR3aa: CASLEGNSPLHF
abundance: few
v_gene: TRBV6-6

CDR3aa: CASSLAGGRGYTF
abundance: NA
v_gene: TRBV7-9

CDR3aa: CASSRLASNTGELFF
abundance: NA
v_gene: TRBV18

CDR3aa: CASSFGLQTYSGANVLTF
abundance: NA
v_gene: TRBV5-4

CDR3aa: CASSLDWNTGELFF
abundance: NA
v_gene: TRBV7-3

CDR3aa: CASSPRVNTEAFF
abundance: NA
v_gene: TRBV19

CDR3aa: CAWSVHQEQYF
abundance: NA
v_gene: TRBV30

CDR3aa: CASSVVSGGSNTGELFF
abundance: NA
v_gene: TRBV9

CDR3aa: CASSSDTIEFF
abundance: NA
v_gene: TRBV6-1

CDR3aa: CASSPVQQSSGNTIYF
abundance: NA
v_gene: TRBV18

CDR3aa: CASSLRLRGETQYF
abundance: NA
v_gene: TRBV5-5

CDR3aa: CASSRDNLNDEQYF
abundance: NA
v_gene: TRBV18

CDR3aa: CASSDPVVYGYTF
abundance: once
v_gene: TRBV6-1

CDR3aa: CASGSGNEQFF
abundance: NA
v_gene: TRBV6-5

CDR3aa: CASSQSTGVGGGYTF
abundance: NA
v_gene: TRBV6-5

CDR3aa: CASIPSLANYGYTF
abundance: NA
v_gene: TRBV6-1

CDR3aa: CASSQEGQANTEAFF
abundance: NA
v_gene: TRBV14

CDR3aa: CAWSEIGTEAFF
abundance: NA
v_gene: TRBV30

CDR3aa: CASSYQAGGYNEQFF
abundance: NA
v_gene: TRBV11-1

CDR3aa: CASSLLGGEGYTF
abundance: NA
v_gene: TRBV27

CDR3aa: CASSRTYNEQFF
abundance: NA
v_gene: TRBV11-2

CDR3aa: CAISESPETQYF
abundance: once
v_gene: TRBV10-3

CDR3aa: CASSYSGLAREQFF
abundance: once
v_gene: TRBV6-6

CDR3aa: CASNPGGGWHEQYF
abundance: NA
v_gene: TRBV6-6

CDR3aa: CASLINSGTDTQYF
abundance: NA
v_gene: TRBV2

CDR3aa: CASSLQGTYEQYF
abundance: NA
v_gene: TRBV5-6

CDR3aa: CASSIGQGGNEKLFF
abundance: NA
v_gene: TRBV6-1

CDR3aa: CASSLGPGLAANEQFF
abundance: NA
v_gene: TRBV5-1

CDR3aa: CASSYRGDSPLHF
abundance: NA
v_gene: TRBV6-5